The sequence of this T cell receptor (beta chain) was determined in a study of blood T cell repertoires in COVID-19. Study-level information: The study drew acute and convalescent COVID-19 samples from the United States, Italy and Spain. In each case, the material was cDNA or gDNA derived from T cells, B-cell-depleted T cells, or PBMCs.

V lost 2 bases, J lost 6 bases, and 4 bases stayed unmatched. Germline V gene sequence: CDR1 MNHEY, CDR2 SVGAGI. The CDR3 sequence is 14 residues long. How the authors handled the data: How many nucleated cells were present was estimated from reference gene primer amplification. Here immunoSEQ multiplex PCR was the method, and the copy in TCRdb shows in-frame clones only, minus some. The V and J calls and clone size were taken over from that table, and D and trimming were inferred from the DNA. The table includes a few hundred thousand clones, approximately 85% detected once. The J gene is TRBJ2-3, the V gene TRBV6-5, with 8 bases that match TRBD1. The material sequenced was peripheral blood. The clonotype originates from a human donor in a cohort sampled during active COVID-19. CDR3 protein: CASSYPGQGDTQYF. The CDR3 DNA sequence: TGTGCCAGCAGTTACCCTGGACAGGGCGATACGCAGTATTTT.